This T cell receptor (beta chain) was identified in a study of naive and memory T cell subsets. This CDR3 is 13 amino acids long. Germline V CDR1 and CDR2: MNHEY, SVGEGT. Trimming cost V 5 bases and J 3 bases, with 8 bases left between them. Both TRBC1 and TRBC2 were covered by a beta constant-region primer of two equimolar oligonucleotides. TCRdb recomputed calls from the UMI-ligation and nested PCR reads with MiXCR, one row per CDR3 protein. This sample has over 20,000 distinct CDR3 sequences, with approximately 9.9% found just once. This clonotype was found many times. This sequence joins TRBV6-2 or TRBV6-3 and TRBJ1-5; no clear D. Input material: central memory CD8+ T cells from blood. This TCR was recovered from a human donor in good health. The CDR3, as DNA: TGTGCCAGCAGTAGGGCCATCAATCAGCCCCAGCATTTT. Translating gives CASSRAINQPQHF.